These 27 T cell receptor beta chains originate from one sample sequenced in a study of blood T cell repertoires in COVID-19. Clones were read by immunoSEQ multiplex PCR, and TCRdb kept only the in-frame ones, dropping some. Of some 260,000 clones listed, roughly 87% were seen once; the top ten hold about 0.74%. The sample consisted of peripheral blood. These receptors came from a woman between 25 and 40 years old with acute or convalescent COVID-19.

The CDR3 DNA follows: TGTGCCACCAGTGATCCCAGCGGGAGGGCCCCAGATACGCAGTATTTT. Its translation is CATSDPSGRAPDTQYF. The chain has TRBV24-1 and TRBJ2-3; TRBD2 agrees at 10 bases. This CDR3 comprises 16 residues. V shed 3 bases, J shed 4 bases, and the junction held 6 bases outside the gene matches. Germline V gene sequence: CDR1 KGHDR, CDR2 SFDVKD.

The chain is built from TRBV2 and TRBJ1-5; tentatively, D is TRBD1 (5 bases). This CDR3 contains 13 residues. Trimming removed 4 bases from V and 5 bases from J, with 9 bases in between. The germline gives CDR1 SNHLY, CDR2 FYNNEI. CDR3: CASSVYRYQPQHF. The CDR3 bases are TGTGCCAGCAGTGTGTACAGGTATCAGCCCCAGCATTTT.

The chain has TRBV11-2 and TRBJ2-5; the match to TRBD2 covers 11 bases. V was pared by 5 bases and J by 4 bases, with 3 bases of the junction left unmatched. Germline CDR1 reads SGHAT; CDR2 reads FQNNGV. The CDR3 has 14 amino acids. The CDR3 DNA is TGTGCCAGCAGCATAGGACTAGCGGGAGAGACCCAGTACTTC. Residues: CASSIGLAGETQYF.

The chain's CDR3 is CASSSPVRPYEQYF. As DNA, the CDR3 is TGTGCCAGCAGTTCCCCCGTGCGGCCCTACGAGCAGTACTTC. The rearrangement joins TRBV27 to TRBJ2-7, with D unresolved. V gave up 4 bases and J gave up 2 bases, with 12 bases separating them. The CDR3 sequence is 14 residues long. Per the germline V gene, CDR1 is MNHEY and CDR2 is SMNVEV (reference sequence).

The CDR3 region has the DNA TGTGCCAGCAGCTTGGTAGCAGGGGTGAACACTGAAGCTTTCTTT. It encodes CASSLVAGVNTEAFF. The chain uses TRBV5-4 and TRBJ1-1; perhaps TRBD1 as D (6 bases). CDR1 and CDR2 (germline): SGHNT, YYREEE (reference sequence). V was clipped by 0 bases and J by 0 bases, with 9 bases between them. The CDR3 loop spans 15 amino acids.

The genes are TRBV5-1 and TRBJ1-3; 7 bases align to TRBD1. Germline V lookup: CDR1 SGHRS, CDR2 YFSETQ. The junction had 6 bases not matched to a gene; V was cut back by 0 bases and J by 3 bases. The CDR3 consists of 16 residues. For the CDR3, the DNA is TGCGCCAGCAGCTTGGCGACAGGGCGCCGTGGAAACACCATATATTTT. Amino acids: CASSLATGRRGNTIYF.

The V call is TRBV5-6, the J call TRBJ1-2, with 9 bases identical to TRBD1. V was pared by 4 bases and J by 3 bases, with 4 bases of the junction left unmatched. Per germline, CDR1 SGHDT and CDR2 YYEEEE. The CDR3 is 14 residues long. The CDR3 reads CASSPGQGYYGYTF. As DNA, the CDR3 is TGTGCCAGCAGCCCGGGACAGGGATACTATGGCTACACCTTC.

CDR3 nucleotides: TGTGCCAGCAGTTACGGGACAGGGAGCTCTGGAAACACCATATATTTT. Its protein product is CASSYGTGSSGNTIYF. This chain uses TRBV6-5 with TRBJ1-3; TRBD1 matches 9 bases. This CDR3 is built from 16 residues. Germline assignment: CDR1 MNHEY and CDR2 SVGAGI. V shed 2 bases and J 0 bases; nucleotides not matched to a gene: 2.

The gene calls are TRBV7-3 and TRBJ1-1, with 8 bases that match TRBD1. The CDR3 runs to 14 residues. CDR1 and CDR2 from the germline V gene are SGHTA and FQGTGA. Unmatched junction bases numbered 7, after V lost 5 bases and J lost 5 bases. The CDR3 protein is CASSPGTGTTEAFF. CDR3 DNA sequence: TGTGCCAGCAGCCCAGGGACAGGAACGACTGAAGCTTTCTTT.

The chain joins TRBV24-1 to TRBJ2-2; D unresolved. The CDR3 is 14 amino acids. Trimming left V 1 base short and J 4 bases short, with 6 bases between. Per germline, CDR1 KGHDR and CDR2 SFDVKD. CDR3 nucleotide sequence: TGTGCCACCAGTGATTTCCTTCGCACCGGGGAGCTGTTTTTT. Its translation: CATSDFLRTGELFF.

The V gene is TRBV12-3 or TRBV12-4, the J gene TRBJ2-3; maybe TRBD2 (5 bases). The length of the CDR3 is 13 residues. The V and J ends lost 5 bases and 10 bases respectively, with 16 bases between them. CDR3 region: CASSTTADLAQYF. CDR3 DNA: TGTGCCAGCAGTACTACAGCGGACCTGGCGCAGTATTTT.

This clone was observed a single time. The chain employs TRBV6-5 and TRBJ1-6; D possibly corresponds to TRBD1 (6 bases). V was cut by 6 bases and J by 5 bases, with 14 bases left in between. The CDR3 totals 15 residues. Per germline, CDR1 MNHEY and CDR2 SVGAGI. CDR3 sequence: CASSPTGGHNSPLHF. In DNA form, the CDR3 reads TGTGCCAGCAGCCCGACAGGTGGACATAATTCACCCCTCCACTTT.

The V gene is TRBV18, the J gene TRBJ2-7; 8 bases are a match to TRBD2. Trimming removed 6 bases from V and 2 bases from J; junction bases left unmatched: 9. CDR1 and CDR2 (germline): KGHSH, LQKENI. The CDR3 is 15 amino acids. CDR3 sequence: CASSPREGLTYEQYF. The CDR3 DNA follows: TGTGCCAGCTCGCCCCGGGAGGGCCTAACCTACGAGCAGTACTTC.

With regard to this clone: This sample also contains other DNA sequences that code for the same CDR3. The rearrangement uses TRBV5-1 and TRBJ2-7, with D perhaps TRBD2 (5 bases). Per germline, CDR1 SGHRS and CDR2 YFSETQ. This CDR3 has 15 residues. Between the trimmed V and J ends, which lost 0 bases and 2 bases, there was a span of 12 bases. CDR3 nucleotides: TGCGCCAGCAGCTTGGCGGGCGGGTTGGCCTACGAGCAGTACTTC. It encodes CASSLAGGLAYEQYF.

The chain links TRBV5-6 to TRBJ2-1, with D perhaps TRBD2 (5 bases). This CDR3 contains 15 residues. V was clipped by 6 bases and J by 0 bases, with 13 bases between them. From germline, CDR1 is SGHDT and CDR2 YYEEEE. The CDR3 protein is CASNLGGLSYNEQFF. For the CDR3, the DNA is TGTGCCAGCAACCTAGGCGGACTCTCCTACAATGAGCAGTTCTTC. The variable domain in full, completed from reference TRBV5-6 and TRBJ2-1, reads DAGVTQSPTHLIKTRGQQVTLRCSPKSGHDTVSWYQQALGQGPQFIFQYYEEEERQRGNFPDRFSGHQFPNYSSELNVNALLLGDSALYLCASNLGGLSYNEQFFGPGTRLTVL.

The rearrangement uses TRBV7-9 and TRBJ2-7, with D perhaps TRBD2 (7 bases). Germline V lookup: CDR1 SEHNR, CDR2 FQNEAQ (reference sequence). Trimming stripped 5 bases from V and 2 bases from J, with 16 bases between. CDR3 size: 15 residues. CDR3 amino acids: CASSRRGGRTYEQYF. CDR3 DNA sequence: TGTGCCAGCAGCCGCCGCGGGGGCCGAACCTACGAGCAGTACTTC.

Points on this clone: At one boundary the junction diverges from the germline segment, which might be a read error. The chain carries TRBV5-4 and TRBJ1-6; tentative D call: TRBD1 (5 bases). Germline V CDR1 and CDR2: SGHNT, YYREEE (reference sequence). This CDR3 region has 15 residues. The chain's CDR3 is CASRLGARTNSPLHF. In nucleotides, the CDR3 is TGTGCCAGCCGCTTAGGGGCCCGTACCAATTCACCCCTCCACTTT.

The rearrangement joins TRBV6-5 to TRBJ1-6; 7 bases align to TRBD1. There are 15 residues in the CDR3. In germline, CDR1 is MNHEY, CDR2 SVGAGI. Losses at the gene ends were 7 bases for V and 5 bases for J; bases not matched to a gene: 8. The CDR3 DNA reads as TGTGCCAGCACCACAGGGGCCCGGGATAATTCACCCCTCCACTTT. Encoded protein: CASTTGARDNSPLHF.

This clone was observed a single time. One junction end disagrees with the germline gene, perhaps due to a read error. This chain joins TRBV24-1 and TRBJ2-2, with 9 bases lining up with TRBD2. Germline V lookup: CDR1 KGHDR, CDR2 SFDVKD. This CDR3 has 17 amino acids. CDR3 DNA sequence: TGTGCCACCGAAACTCTGGCGGGAGGGAGGGAACACCGGGGAGCTGTTTTT. Protein sequence: CATETLAGGREHRGAVF.

The chain recombines TRBV30 with TRBJ1-2; 9 bases are a match to TRBD1. Germline assignment: CDR1 GTSNPN and CDR2 SVGIG (reference sequence). J gave up 8 bases and V 2 bases, and 12 bases lay outside the gene matches. The CDR3 runs 15 residues. CDR3 coding DNA: TGTGCCTGGAGTCCCGGGACAGGGATTGGATTCGGCTACACCTTC. Translation gives CAWSPGTGIGFGYTF. Variable domain in full (rest from reference TRBV30 and TRBJ1-2): SQTIHQWPATLVQPVGSPLSLECTVEGTSNPNLYWYRQAAGRGLQLLFYSVGIGQISSEVPQNLSASRPQDRQFILSSKKLLLSDSGFYLCAWSPGTGIGFGYTFGSGTRLTVV.

The V call is TRBV4-3, the J call TRBJ2-1; the match to TRBD2 covers 12 bases. This CDR3 has 17 amino acids. The V gene's germline CDR1 is LGHNA and CDR2 YSLEER. The junction had 3 bases not matched to a gene; V was cut back by 0 bases and J by 3 bases. CDR3 region: CASSQERGLAGYNEQFF. In nucleotides, the CDR3 is TGCGCCAGCAGCCAAGAAAGGGGACTAGCGGGCTACAATGAGCAGTTCTTC.

The chain has TRBV9 and TRBJ2-3, with 9 positions matching TRBD2. The CDR3 consists of 15 residues. Germline trimming cut 5 bases from V and 0 bases from J; bases unmatched to any gene: 4. Germline CDR1 SGDLS, CDR2 YYNGEE. The CDR3 sequence is CASSPSGISTDTQYF. The CDR3 DNA sequence: TGTGCCAGCAGTCCTAGCGGGATTAGCACAGATACGCAGTATTTT.

This clone was observed once. The V and J genes are TRBV7-2 and TRBJ2-5; D gene unclear. This CDR3 comprises 13 residues. Germline-derived CDR1 and CDR2 are SGHTA and FQGNSA. Trimming stripped 6 bases from V and 4 bases from J, with 12 bases between. This CDR3 is CASRSLGGETQYF. CDR3 sequence (DNA): TGTGCCAGCAGATCACTTGGTGGAGAGACCCAGTACTTC.

The chain employs TRBV10-3 and TRBJ1-2, with 7 bases that match TRBD1. The CDR3 totals 14 residues. Unmatched junction bases numbered 5, after V lost 2 bases and J lost 5 bases. Germline CDR1 ENHRY, CDR2 SYGVKD. Here the CDR3 DNA reads TGTGCCATCAGTGAGGACAGGGAGGTGTATGGCTACACCTTC. Protein: CAISEDREVYGYTF.

The chain couples TRBV10-3 to TRBJ1-2; a possible D gene is TRBD1 (6 bases). Trimming removed 11 bases from V and 3 bases from J, with 16 bases in between. The length of the CDR3 is 13 residues. Germline V gene lookup returns CDR1 ENHRY and CDR2 SYGVKD. The CDR3 nucleotides read TGTGCCGCCACCTCGGCAGGGGACTATGGCTACACCTTC. It encodes CAATSAGDYGYTF.

The CDR3 region is CASSAEVGGNQPQHF. The CDR3 DNA reads as TGTGCCAGCAGCGCGGAGGTGGGAGGCAATCAGCCCCAGCATTTT. The chain employs TRBV5-8 and TRBJ1-5; D unresolved. Trimming pared 4 bases from V and 2 bases from J, leaving 13 bases between. Germline CDR1 reads SGHTS; CDR2 reads YDEGEE. The CDR3 runs to 15 residues.

The V and J genes are TRBV19 and TRBJ1-5; D unresolved. The germline V gene has CDR1 LNHDA and CDR2 SQIVND (reference sequence). CDR3 length: 16 residues. V shed 3 bases and J shed 1 base, with 13 bases lying between them. The CDR3 sequence is CASSMPLGRSNQPQHF. The CDR3 coding sequence is TGTGCCAGTAGTATGCCATTGGGGAGGAGCAATCAGCCCCAGCATTTT.